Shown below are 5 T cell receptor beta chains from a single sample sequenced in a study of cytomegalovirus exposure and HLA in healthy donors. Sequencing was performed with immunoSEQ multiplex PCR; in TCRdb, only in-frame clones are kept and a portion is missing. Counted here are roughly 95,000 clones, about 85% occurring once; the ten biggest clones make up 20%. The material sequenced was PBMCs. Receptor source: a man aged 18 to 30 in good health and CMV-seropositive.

The CDR3 reads CASSSTAGVIKREQFF. As DNA, the CDR3 is TGTGCCAGCAGCTCCACGGCGGGGGTGATCAAGCGTGAGCAGTTCTTC. The rearrangement joins TRBV7-9 to TRBJ2-1; 7 positions agree with TRBD2. The CDR3 consists of 16 residues. J lost 9 bases, V lost 4 bases, and 15 bases had no gene match. Germline CDR1 SEHNR, CDR2 FQNEAQ (reference sequence).

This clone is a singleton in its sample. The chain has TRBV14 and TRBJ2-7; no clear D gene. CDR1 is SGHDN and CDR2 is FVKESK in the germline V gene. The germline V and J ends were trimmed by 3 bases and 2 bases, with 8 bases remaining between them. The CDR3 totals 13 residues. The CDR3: CASSQYGAYEQYF. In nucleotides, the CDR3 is TGTGCCAGCAGCCAGTACGGAGCCTACGAGCAGTACTTC.

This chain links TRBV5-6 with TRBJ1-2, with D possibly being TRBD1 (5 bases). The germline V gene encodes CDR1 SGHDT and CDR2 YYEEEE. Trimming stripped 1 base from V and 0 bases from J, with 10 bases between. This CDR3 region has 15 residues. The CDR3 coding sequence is TGTGCCAGCAGCTTGAGGGGCGGTCCTAACTATGGCTACACCTTC. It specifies CASSLRGGPNYGYTF.

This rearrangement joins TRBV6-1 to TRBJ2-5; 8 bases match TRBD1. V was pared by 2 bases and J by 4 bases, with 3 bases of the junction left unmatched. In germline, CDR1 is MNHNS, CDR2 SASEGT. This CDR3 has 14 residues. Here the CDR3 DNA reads TGTGCCAGCAGTGAACAGGGGGCAGGAGAGACCCAGTACTTC. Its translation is CASSEQGAGETQYF.

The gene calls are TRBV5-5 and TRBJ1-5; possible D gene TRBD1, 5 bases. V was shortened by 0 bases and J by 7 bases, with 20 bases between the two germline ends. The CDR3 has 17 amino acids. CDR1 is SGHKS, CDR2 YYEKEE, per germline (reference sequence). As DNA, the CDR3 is TGTGCCAGCAGCTTGGCCCTTGGGTGGGGCGGGGGACAGCCCCAGCATTTT. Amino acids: CASSLALGWGGGQPQHF.